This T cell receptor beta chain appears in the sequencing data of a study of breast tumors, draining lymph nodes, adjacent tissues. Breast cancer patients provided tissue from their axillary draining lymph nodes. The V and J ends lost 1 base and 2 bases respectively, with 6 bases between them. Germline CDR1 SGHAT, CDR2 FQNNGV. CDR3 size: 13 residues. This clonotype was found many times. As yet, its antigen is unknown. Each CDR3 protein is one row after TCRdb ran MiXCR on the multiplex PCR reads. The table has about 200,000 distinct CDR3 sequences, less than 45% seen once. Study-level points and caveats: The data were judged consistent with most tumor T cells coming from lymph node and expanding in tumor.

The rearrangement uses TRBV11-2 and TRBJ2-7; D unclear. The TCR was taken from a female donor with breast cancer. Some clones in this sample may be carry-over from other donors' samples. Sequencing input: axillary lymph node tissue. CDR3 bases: TGTGCCAGCAGCTTAGGTGCAGCCTACGAGCAGTACTTC. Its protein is CASSLGAAYEQYF.